This T cell receptor beta chain appears in the sequencing data of a study of metastatic and nonmetastatic thyroid tumors. Study-wide context: The study looked at repertoires side by side in blood and in tumor or nodule tissue from malignant and benign thyroid patients.

Before thyroid surgery, none of the patients had received any treatment. The V gene's germline CDR1 is SGHTA and CDR2 FQGNSA. The CDR3 extends over 11 amino acids. Comment on this clone: The antigen remains unidentified. The junction and the germline gene differ at one end; a read error may be behind it.

TCRdb reprocessed the PCR reads via MiXCR. The table shows approximately 37,000 clones, with about 15% occurring only once. Study results and limitations: When malignant thyroid tumors were compared with benign nodules, TCR beta diversity was reportedly significantly higher in the malignant tumors. This held in both blood and tumor samples.

Input material: blood. The receptor was derived from a male donor with papillary thyroid cancer or a benign thyroid nodule (not recorded which). Some clones in this sample may be carry-over from other donors' samples. The V and J genes are TRBV7-2 and TRBJ1-2; unclear D gene. The DNA for the CDR3 is TGTGTCAGCAGGCTGGTAGACGGCTACACCTTC. Translation gives CVSRLVDGYTF.